The 26 T cell receptor beta chains given below trace back to one sample, sequenced in a study of cytomegalovirus exposure and HLA in healthy donors. Primers: 60 Vbeta forward and 13 Jbeta reverse. Produced via immunoSEQ multiplex PCR; TCRdb's table is partial and in-frame only. The sample lists tens of thousands of clones; roughly 69% were seen once. Sequenced sample: PBMCs. Receptor source: a woman between 45 and 65 years old in good health and CMV-seronegative.

The chain employs TRBV15 and TRBJ2-7; 9 nucleotides agree with TRBD1. Trimming took 5 bases from V and 5 from J; bases not matched to a gene: 10. CDR1 is LNHNV, CDR2 YYDKDF, per germline (reference sequence). This CDR3 has 15 amino acids. Written as DNA, the CDR3 is TGTGCCACCAGCGTTACCGGGACAGGGTCCCACGAGCAGTACTTC. It is translated as CATSVTGTGSHEQYF.

The rearrangement links TRBV11-2 to TRBJ2-1; TRBD1 matches at 8 bases. Germline loops: CDR1 SGHAT, CDR2 FQNNGV. The CDR3 runs to 16 residues. V trimming: 5 bases; J trimming: 7 bases; junction bases outside the gene matches: 13. CDR3 residues: CASSTRTGQGRNEQFF. In DNA form, the CDR3 reads TGTGCCAGCAGCACCCGGACAGGGCAAGGGAGGAATGAGCAGTTCTTC.

This CDR3 reads CASSQDFNQPQHF. CDR3 in DNA: TGTGCCAGCAGCCAAGACTTCAATCAGCCCCAGCATTTT. This chain uses TRBV4-2 with TRBJ1-5; D uncertain. CDR1 and CDR2 (germline): LGHNA, YNFKEQ. This CDR3 has 13 residues. Trimming removed 0 bases from V and 3 bases from J, with 3 bases in between.

This clone was found a few times. The chain carries TRBV4-1 and TRBJ1-1; 8 nucleotides agree with TRBD1. CDR3 size: 18 residues. Germline CDR1 and CDR2: MGHRA and YSYEKL. V shed 2 bases and J 1 base; nucleotides not matched to a gene: 12. CDR3 coding DNA: TGCGCCAGCAGCCAAAGGCCAAGGACAGGGAAAAAGAACACTGAAGCTTTCTTT. Translating it yields CASSQRPRTGKKNTEAFF.

The chain is built from TRBV27 and TRBJ1-4; a weak D match, TRBD1 (5 bases). Germline V lookup: CDR1 MNHEY, CDR2 SMNVEV (reference sequence). CDR3 length: 14 residues. Trimming shortened V by 4 bases and J by 8 bases, and 14 bases separated the two germline ends. CDR3 in DNA: TGTGCCAGCAGTTCAGGGCGCGCTGGCGAAAAACTGTTTTTT. It is translated as CASSSGRAGEKLFF.

The rearrangement uses TRBV4-2 and TRBJ2-3; 10 bases align to TRBD1. This CDR3 region has 17 residues. V lost 0 bases to trimming and J lost 4 bases; unmatched junction nucleotides: 7. CDR1 LGHNA and CDR2 YNFKEQ come from the germline V gene. As DNA, the CDR3 is TGTGCCAGCAGCCAAGAACCGGGACAGGGGTCCCCAGATACGCAGTATTTT. Encoded protein: CASSQEPGQGSPDTQYF.

The chain uses TRBV7-2 and TRBJ2-7; 7 bases are a match to TRBD2. CDR3 length: 14 amino acids. Germline trimming cut 1 base from V and 6 bases from J; bases unmatched to any gene: 6. CDR1 and CDR2 (germline): SGHTA, FQGNSA. Here the CDR3 reads CASSLGRGRFEQYF. Written as DNA, the CDR3 is TGTGCCAGCAGCTTAGGCCGCGGGAGATTCGAGCAGTACTTC.

V usage is TRBV6-5 and J usage is TRBJ1-1; D call uncertain. The V gene's germline CDR1 is MNHEY and CDR2 SVGAGI. Trimming took off 6 bases at V and 3 bases at J, with 8 bases between the two ends. This CDR3 region has 12 residues. The CDR3 DNA follows: TGTGCCAGCAGGCAGTTTGACACTGAAGCTTTCTTT. It translates to CASRQFDTEAFF.

The chain has TRBV29-1 and TRBJ2-7; 10 bases agree with TRBD2. The CDR3 has 13 residues. Unmatched junction bases numbered 5, after V lost 4 bases and J lost 5 bases. Germline V gives CDR1 SQVTM, CDR2 ANQGSEA. The DNA of the CDR3 is TGCAGCGTTGGAAGCGGGAGGGCCGACGAGCAGTACTTC. Protein sequence: CSVGSGRADEQYF.

This clone was counted ten times or more. This rearrangement joins TRBV28 to TRBJ2-1; TRBD2 aligns across 10 bases. Germline CDR1 reads MDHEN; CDR2 reads SYDVKM. V shed 4 bases and J 15 bases; nucleotides not matched to a gene: 12. This CDR3 has 14 amino acids. The CDR3 sequence is CASSSQAGGRPGFF. In nucleotides, the CDR3 is TGTGCCAGCAGTTCCCAAGCGGGAGGGCGGCCTGGGTTCTTC.

This chain joins TRBV28 and TRBJ1-2; 7 bases are shared with TRBD1. Per the germline V gene, CDR1 is MDHEN and CDR2 is SYDVKM. The CDR3 runs 13 residues. Losses at the gene ends were 8 bases for V and 4 bases for J; bases not matched to a gene: 7. The CDR3 DNA reads as TGTGCCAGCCGTACAGGGGCGGGCTATGGCTACACCTTC. The encoded protein is CASRTGAGYGYTF.

The sample holds a few counts of this clone. The junction shows a germline mismatch at one end, possibly a read error. This chain uses TRBV7-9 with TRBJ1-4; TRBD1 aligns across 7 bases. This CDR3 has 16 amino acids. Germline V CDR1 and CDR2: SEHNR, FQNEAQ (reference sequence). This CDR3 is CSSSPFPRGTNEKLFF. The CDR3 nucleotides are TGTTCCAGCAGCCCCTTCCCCAGGGGGACTAATGAAAAACTGTTTTTT.

This chain connects TRBV7-6 to TRBJ1-4; D not certain. V was cut by 2 bases and J by 0 bases, with 13 bases left in between. The CDR3 sequence is 17 residues long. The germline gives CDR1 SGHVS, CDR2 FNYEAQ. CDR3 region: CASSLQAGPATNEKLFF. CDR3 nucleotides: TGTGCCAGCAGCTTACAGGCAGGCCCTGCAACTAATGAAAAACTGTTTTTT.

The gene calls are TRBV11-3 and TRBJ2-3, with 7 bases matching TRBD2. The CDR3 sequence is 17 residues long. Germline V gene lookup returns CDR1 SGHNT and CDR2 YENEEA. Trimming cost V 1 base and J 0 bases; bases outside gene matches: 7. The CDR3, as DNA: TGTGCCAGCAGCTTAGCATACTACGGGAGGAGCACAGATACGCAGTATTTT. The encoded protein is CASSLAYYGRSTDTQYF.

V gene TRBV2 combines with J gene TRBJ2-2; tentative D call: TRBD2 (6 bases). Germline V gene data show CDR1 as SNHLY and CDR2 as FYNNEI. There are 12 residues in the CDR3. The ends were cut back, 6 bases at V and 7 bases at J, with 9 bases in the middle. The CDR3 loop is CASRYGSGELFF. In DNA form, the CDR3 reads TGTGCCAGCAGATACGGGAGCGGGGAGCTGTTTTTT.

The table lists this clone with a count of one. The genes are TRBV13 and TRBJ2-7; D is unresolved. Germline lookup yields CDR1 PRHDT and CDR2 FYEKMQ (reference sequence). This CDR3 is 14 amino acids long. V shed 3 bases and J shed 0 bases, with 9 bases lying between them. The CDR3 reads CASSFGVGSYEQYF. The CDR3 region has the DNA TGTGCCAGCAGCTTTGGAGTGGGCTCCTACGAGCAGTACTTC.

The V call is TRBV28, the J call TRBJ1-4, with 8 bases lining up with TRBD1. This CDR3 is 16 amino acids long. Per the germline V gene, CDR1 is MDHEN and CDR2 is SYDVKM. V gave up 3 bases and J gave up 7 bases; unmatched junction bases: 10. The CDR3 DNA follows: TGTGCCAGCAGTTTGGGGGGACAGGCCCTCCTTGAAAAACTGTTTTTT. Translation: CASSLGGQALLEKLFF.

V and J are TRBV10-1 and TRBJ2-2; D is undetermined. From germline, CDR1 is WNHNN and CDR2 SYGVQD (reference sequence). The CDR3 has 12 amino acids. V was clipped by 5 bases and J by 4 bases, with 5 bases between them. CDR3 DNA sequence: TGCGCCAGCAGTCCCGGCACCGGGGAGCTGTTTTTT. This translates into CASSPGTGELFF.

The V gene is TRBV6-5, the J gene TRBJ1-1, with D possibly matching TRBD1 (5 bases). V was clipped by 2 bases and J by 8 bases, with 12 bases between them. The CDR3 is 13 residues long. Germline lookup yields CDR1 MNHEY and CDR2 SVGAGI. The CDR3 is CASSYDSSTEAFF. CDR3 bases: TGTGCCAGCAGTTACGACAGCTCGACGGAAGCTTTCTTT.

The rearrangement links TRBV7-2 to TRBJ1-1; 8 bases match TRBD1. This CDR3 comprises 13 residues. V shed 3 bases and J 3 bases; nucleotides not matched to a gene: 0. The V gene's germline CDR1 is SGHTA and CDR2 FQGNSA. CDR3 in amino acids: CASSLDRDTEAFF. Here the CDR3 DNA reads TGTGCCAGCAGCTTGGACAGGGACACTGAAGCTTTCTTT.

The chain has TRBV6-1 and TRBJ2-1; D is undetermined. CDR3 size: 13 residues. Per germline, CDR1 MNHNS and CDR2 SASEGT. V lost 7 bases and J lost 10, with 17 bases in between. In DNA form, the CDR3 reads TGTGCCAGCATCCCGACTGGAGCCGGCGAGCAGTTCTTC. This encodes CASIPTGAGEQFF.

This clone was seen once. The chain recombines TRBV10-3 with TRBJ1-1; 7 nucleotides match TRBD1. This CDR3 region has 14 residues. Germline V gene lookup returns CDR1 ENHRY and CDR2 SYGVKD. V lost 6 bases and J lost 6; bases outside the gene matches: 10. The DNA for the CDR3 is TGTGCCATCAGGGAAACCGGGACAGCCTCTGAAGCTTTCTTT. It yields the protein CAIRETGTASEAFF.

On this clone: The junction shows a germline mismatch at one end, possibly a read error. The rearrangement joins TRBV4-2 to TRBJ2-7; TRBD1 might be the D (8 bases). Germline CDR1 and CDR2: LGHNA and YNFKEQ. The CDR3 is made up of 13 amino acids. CDR3 sequence: CASSPWEGGTGGF. The DNA of the CDR3 is TGTGCCAGCAGCCCCTGGGAGGGGGGGACAGGTGGTTTC.

The chain couples TRBV6-5 to TRBJ2-7; D gene ambiguous. The CDR3 totals 16 residues. Germline CDR1 is MNHEY and CDR2 is SVGAGI. V lost 2 bases and J 2 bases, leaving 16 bases between the germline ends. The CDR3 sequence: CASSYDLDSSTYEQYF. The CDR3 DNA follows: TGTGCCAGCAGTTACGATCTAGACTCTTCCACCTACGAGCAGTACTTC.

This clone showed up just a few times. The chain has TRBV7-2 and TRBJ1-1; D uncertain. The CDR3 is 14 residues long. V was trimmed by 5 bases and J by 7 bases, leaving 17 bases between them. Germline CDR1 is SGHTA and CDR2 is FQGNSA. The CDR3 DNA reads TGTGCCAGCAGCCCCCAGGAGGGCCCTTTTGAAGCTTTCTTT. Its protein is CASSPQEGPFEAFF.

V is TRBV4-3 and J is TRBJ2-2; TRBD2 agrees at 10 bases. CDR3 size: 16 residues. The junction had 5 bases not matched to a gene; V was cut back by 3 bases and J by 4 bases. In germline, CDR1 is LGHNA, CDR2 YSLEER. The CDR3 region is CASSHVRTSGTGELFF. As DNA, the CDR3 is TGCGCCAGCAGCCATGTAAGGACTAGCGGCACCGGGGAGCTGTTTTTT.